This T cell receptor beta chain emerged from a study of radiotherapy plus CTLA-4 blockade in lung cancer. Regarding the study as a whole: Clones of tumor-derived TCRs expanded in blood after radiotherapy plus ipilimumab.

V lost 4 bases, J lost 1 base, and 11 bases lay in between. The germline CDR1 and CDR2 sequences are SGHRS and YFSETQ. The CDR3 has 14 residues. The data were produced by immunoSEQ multiplex PCR, yet TCRdb's version contains in-frame clones alone and is incomplete. The data hold around 130,000 clones, with 90% observed a single time. Regarding this clone: Antigen: not known.

This TCR was recovered from a human donor with non-small cell lung cancer that progressed on radiotherapy plus ipilimumab. The rearrangement links TRBV5-1 to TRBJ1-1; unclear D gene. Material: peripheral blood, obtained from a patient treated with radiotherapy plus ipilimumab. The CDR3 loop reads CASSGGSGNTEAFF. The DNA for the CDR3 is TGCGCCAGCAGCGGCGGCTCGGGGAACACTGAAGCTTTCTTT.